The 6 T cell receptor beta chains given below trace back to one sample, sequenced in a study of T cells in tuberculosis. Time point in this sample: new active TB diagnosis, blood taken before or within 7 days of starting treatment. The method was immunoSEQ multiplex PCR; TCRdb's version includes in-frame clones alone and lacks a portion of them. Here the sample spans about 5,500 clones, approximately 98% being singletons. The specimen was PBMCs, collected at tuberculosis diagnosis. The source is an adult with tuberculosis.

The CDR3 nucleotides read TGCGCCAGCAGCCAACCGGTAGGGGGGACAGCCTGGGATACGCAGTATTTT. This gives the protein CASSQPVGGTAWDTQYF. The chain joins TRBV4-1 to TRBJ2-3, with D perhaps matching TRBD1 (7 bases). Trimming pared 2 bases from V and 6 bases from J, leaving 21 bases between. Germline-derived CDR1 and CDR2 are MGHRA and YSYEKL. The CDR3 is 17 residues long.

In nucleotides, the CDR3 is TGTGCCAGCAGCGTAGGTGGCGGGAGTTCGGAGACCCAGTACTTC. Its translation is CASSVGGGSSETQYF. The chain combines TRBV9 with TRBJ2-5, with TRBD2 matching over 7 bases. Germline loops: CDR1 SGDLS, CDR2 YYNGEE. The V and J ends lost 0 bases and 5 bases, in that order; junction bases with no gene match: 7. This CDR3 region has 15 residues.

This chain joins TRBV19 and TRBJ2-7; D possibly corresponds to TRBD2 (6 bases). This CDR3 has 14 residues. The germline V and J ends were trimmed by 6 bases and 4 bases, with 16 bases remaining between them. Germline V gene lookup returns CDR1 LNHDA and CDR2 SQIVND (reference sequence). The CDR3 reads CASSTSAGPYEQYF. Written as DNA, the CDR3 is TGTGCCAGTAGCACGTCGGCGGGGCCTTACGAGCAGTACTTC.

The CDR3 loop reads CASSGRQGEGTDTQYF. As DNA, the CDR3 is TGCGCCAGCAGTGGTAGACAGGGTGAGGGCACAGATACGCAGTATTTT. V gene TRBV10-2 combines with J gene TRBJ2-3; 7 bases agree with TRBD1. After removal of 4 bases from V and 1 base from J, the junction contained 8 bases not matched to a gene. CDR1 is WSHSY and CDR2 is SAAADI in the germline V gene. The CDR3 sequence is 16 residues long.

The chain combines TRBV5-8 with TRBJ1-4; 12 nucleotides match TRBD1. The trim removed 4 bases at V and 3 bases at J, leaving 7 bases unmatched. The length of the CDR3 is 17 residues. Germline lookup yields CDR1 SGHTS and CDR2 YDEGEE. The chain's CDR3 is CASSRGTGGAANEKLFF. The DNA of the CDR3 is TGTGCCAGCAGCCGGGGGACAGGGGGCGCGGCTAATGAAAAACTGTTTTTT.

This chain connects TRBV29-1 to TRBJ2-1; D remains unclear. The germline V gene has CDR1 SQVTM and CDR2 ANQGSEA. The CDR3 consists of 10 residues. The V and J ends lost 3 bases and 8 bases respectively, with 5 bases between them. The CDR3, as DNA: TGCAGCGTTGAGAGTCATGAGCAGTTCTTC. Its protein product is CSVESHEQFF.